This TCR beta chain originates from a study of shared clonotypes between healthy human individuals. On the study more broadly: Used for every donor were three CD4 naive, three CD4 memory, two CD8 naive and one CD8 memory plate.

Germline CDR1 reads MDHEN; CDR2 reads SYDVKM. V trimming: 8 bases; J trimming: 4 bases; junction bases outside the gene matches: 3. The CDR3 consists of 13 residues. As concerns this clone: Its target is unknown.

Everyone who donated was a Caucasian adult who lived in Nashville, Tennessee. Whole-study results and caveats: Large depth notwithstanding, sorted-subset sequencing proved incomplete by rarefaction.

Measured with immunoSEQ multiplex PCR; TCRdb has only the in-frame clones, and not every one. The sample holds 1,400,000 or so clones, less than 99% seen once. Input material: naive CD4+ T cells sorted from blood. Stated subset: CD45RA+ positively selected. V gene TRBV28 combines with J gene TRBJ1-5, with 9 bases fitting TRBD1. This clonotype originated in a man aged 25 to 45 in good health. The CDR3 DNA sequence: TGTGCCAGCCAAGACAGGGGGAATCAGCCCCAGCATTTT. Translating gives CASQDRGNQPQHF.